This T cell receptor beta chain was identified during a study of T cells in Graves' hyperthyroidism and ophthalmopathy. Study results and limitations: Stable hyperthyroidism was told apart from ophthalmopathy by a model built on 13 V-J features. Expanded thyroid clonotypes (above 0.001) were mostly also found in blood.

TCR beta CDR3 region amplification was performed from RNA transcripts. TCR CDR3 underwent first-round RT-PCR with the HTBI primer set. A single record per CDR3 protein comes from TCRdb applying MiXCR to the multiplex PCR reads. Among hundreds of thousands of distinct CDR3 sequences listed, roughly 46% were seen once. This clonotype was detected ten times or more. Its antigen is not identified. The CDR3 extends over 14 amino acids. V lost 5 bases, J lost 2 bases, and 14 bases lay in between. The germline CDR1 and CDR2 sequences are SGDLS and YYNGEE. Clinical symptoms, serum thyroxine and TRAb, thyroid ultrasound and orbital computed tomography together formed the diagnostic basis.

The specimen was peripheral blood or thyroid tissue (not recorded which). The rearrangement uses TRBV9 and TRBJ2-7; possible D gene TRBD1, 5 bases. The receptor was derived from an adult man with Graves' disease, either hyperthyroidism or ophthalmopathy (not recorded which). CDR3 region: CASSVGQGTYEQYF. The CDR3, as DNA: TGTGCCAGCAGTGTTGGCCAGGGTACCTACGAGCAGTACTTC.